A single sample gave rise to the 22 T cell receptor beta chains below, sequenced in a study of response to subunit inactivated influenza vaccine. TCRdb itself ran the RT-PCR reads through MiXCR, one entry per CDR3 protein. The sample contains more than 400,000 distinct CDR3 sequences, about a tenth of which appear only once. Sample: PBMCs from blood, taken 45 days after vaccination. The receptors come from a man aged 50 or older who received an inactivated influenza vaccine.

The rearrangement joins TRBV10-3 to TRBJ1-5, with no clear D. Germline V CDR1 and CDR2: ENHRY, SYGVKD. Trimming stripped 6 bases from V and 2 bases from J, with 8 bases between. The CDR3 contains 13 residues. For the CDR3, the DNA is TGTGCCATCAGGGAGGTGGGCAATCAGCCCCAGCATTTT. It translates to CAIREVGNQPQHF.

This clonotype was recorded a few times. The rearrangement uses TRBV20-1 and TRBJ2-7; no clear D gene. Germline loops: CDR1 DFQATT, CDR2 SNEGSKA (reference sequence). The CDR3 extends over 15 amino acids. With 1 base removed from V and 1 base from J, the gap between germline ends came to 14 bases. CDR3 in DNA: TGCAGTGCTAGAGGTGGGCTGGTGGTATCCTACGAGCAGTACTTC. Its protein product is CSARGGLVVSYEQYF.

J is TRBJ1-4 and V is TRBV20-1; 7 nucleotides align to TRBD1. The CDR3 has 13 amino acids. V shed 5 bases and J 8 bases; nucleotides not matched to a gene: 8. Germline V gene lookup returns CDR1 DFQATT and CDR2 SNEGSKA (reference sequence). The CDR3 nucleotides read TGCAGTGCTCCAAGGGACAGAGGCGAAAAACTGTTTTTT. This gives the protein CSAPRDRGEKLFF.

The CDR3 here is CASSITENTGELFF. The CDR3 DNA sequence: TGTGCCAGTAGTATTACAGAGAACACCGGGGAGCTGTTTTTT. The J gene is TRBJ2-2, the V gene TRBV19; D is undetermined. The CDR3 has 14 residues. Germline lookup yields CDR1 LNHDA and CDR2 SQIVND (reference sequence). Trimming cost V 3 bases and J 1 base, with 6 bases left between them.

This clonotype was seen a few times. The chain has TRBV28 and TRBJ2-7; the D call may be TRBD1 or TRBD2 (6 bases each). Germline CDR1 MDHEN, CDR2 SYDVKM. V shed 3 bases and J shed 7 bases, with 19 bases lying between them. CDR3 length: 15 amino acids. The chain's CDR3 is CASSFLTARGREQYF. CDR3 bases: TGTGCCAGCAGTTTCCTCACGGCCCGGGGGCGTGAGCAGTACTTC.

The chain couples TRBV9 to TRBJ2-3; 11 nucleotides align to TRBD2. Germline lookup yields CDR1 SGDLS and CDR2 YYNGEE. The CDR3 extends over 15 amino acids. V lost 0 bases to trimming and J lost 12 bases; unmatched junction nucleotides: 9. CDR3 in amino acids: CASSVVGTSGLYQYF. CDR3 coding DNA: TGTGCCAGCAGCGTAGTTGGGACTAGCGGCCTGTATCAGTATTTT. Variable domain in full (rest from reference TRBV9 and TRBJ2-3): DSGVTQTPKHLITATGQRVTLRCSPRSGDLSVYWYQQSLDQGLQFLIQYYNGEERAKGNILERFSAQQFPDLHSELNLSSLELGDSALYFCASSVVGTSGLYQYFGPGTRLTVL.

This clonotype was counted at least ten times. The chain links TRBV20-1 to TRBJ2-3, with 8 bases lining up with TRBD2. V trimming: 6 bases; J trimming: 4 bases; junction bases outside the gene matches: 9. CDR3 size: 14 residues. Germline values: CDR1 DFQATT, CDR2 SNEGSKA (reference sequence). DNA for the CDR3: TGCAGTGCCACCCCCCCTAGCGGGTCAGATACGCAGTATTTT. Protein product: CSATPPSGSDTQYF.

This clonotype was seen more than once but under ten times. The V call is TRBV3-1, the J call TRBJ2-5, with D possibly being TRBD2 (6 bases). Germline V gene data show CDR1 as LGHDT and CDR2 as YNNKEL (reference sequence). CDR3 length equals 14 residues. The V end was cut by 5 bases, the J end by 1 base, with 11 bases between. The CDR3: CASSDGLPQETQYF. The DNA of the CDR3 is TGTGCCAGCAGCGACGGACTACCCCAAGAGACCCAGTACTTC.

This clonotype was seen a few times. V gene TRBV10-3 combines with J gene TRBJ2-1; 8 bases line up with TRBD2. This CDR3 region has 15 residues. The J segment lost 6 bases and the V segment lost 4 bases, leaving 8 bases of the junction unmatched. Germline assignment: CDR1 ENHRY and CDR2 SYGVKD. For the CDR3, the DNA is TGTGCCATCAGTGCAACTGCGGGGGGCCCCAATGAGCAGTTCTTC. Translated: CAISATAGGPNEQFF.

The CDR3 sequence: CASSTPSGRGGNQPQHF. The CDR3 nucleotides are TGTGCCAGCAGTACCCCCTCGGGGAGGGGGGGCAATCAGCCCCAGCATTTT. V and J are TRBV6-2 or TRBV6-3 and TRBJ1-5, with TRBD1 as a possible D gene (6 bases). There are 17 residues in the CDR3. V lost 5 bases to trimming and J lost 2 bases, with 19 bases between them. Germline V gene sequence: CDR1 MNHEY, CDR2 SVGEGT.

The J gene is TRBJ2-1, the V gene TRBV7-8; no firm D call. This CDR3 contains 15 residues. Germline CDR1 SGHVS, CDR2 FQNEAQ. The V gene lost 5 bases and the J gene lost 4 bases, with 15 bases spanning the gap. This CDR3 reads CASSLRSKPYNEQFF. DNA for the CDR3: TGTGCCAGCAGCCTTAGGAGCAAACCTTACAATGAGCAGTTCTTC.

CDR3 DNA: TGCAGTGCTAGATCCGGGGGCGGCAATCAGCCCCAGCATTTT. As protein: CSARSGGGNQPQHF. This rearrangement joins TRBV20-1 to TRBJ1-5; maybe TRBD1 (6 bases). Germline V gene sequence: CDR1 DFQATT, CDR2 SNEGSKA (reference sequence). The CDR3 covers 14 residues. The V end was cut by 2 bases, the J end by 2 bases, with 10 bases between.

This clonotype was observed many times. A junction boundary mismatches the germline segment, possibly from a read error. The chain uses TRBV27 and TRBJ2-7; D gene ambiguous. This CDR3 is 9 amino acids long. Per the germline V gene, CDR1 is MNHEY and CDR2 is SMNVEV (reference sequence). CDR3 in DNA: TGTGCCAGGGACGTAGAGGTCCCCTTC. It codes for CARDVEVPF.

The J gene is TRBJ2-5, the V gene TRBV20-1; 8 positions match TRBD1. CDR3 length: 13 residues. Germline CDR1 and CDR2: DFQATT and SNEGSKA (reference sequence). The V and J ends lost 6 bases and 3 bases, in that order; junction bases with no gene match: 6. The CDR3 spells CSAAGGGEETQYF. The CDR3 DNA is TGCAGTGCCGCAGGGGGCGGGGAAGAGACCCAGTACTTC.

This sequence joins TRBV5-1 and TRBJ2-5; TRBD1 matches 10 bases. V dropped 4 bases and J dropped 4; count of bases not matched to a gene: 7. This CDR3 is built from 15 residues. CDR1 and CDR2 (germline): SGHRS, YFSETQ. The CDR3 protein is CASSPGQGWGETQYF. The CDR3 DNA is TGCGCCAGCAGCCCGGGACAGGGGTGGGGAGAGACCCAGTACTTC.

This chain uses TRBV20-1 with TRBJ2-1; D unresolved. V dropped 3 bases and J dropped 9 bases, with 9 bases sitting between them. CDR3 length equals 11 residues. Looked up from germline, CDR1 is DFQATT and CDR2 is SNEGSKA (reference sequence). The CDR3 region has the DNA TGCAGTGCTAGCCCAGCCAGTGAGCAGTTCTTC. Protein: CSASPASEQFF.

This clonotype was recorded a few times. The V gene is TRBV7-2, the J gene TRBJ2-7; a possible D gene is TRBD1 (6 bases). Germline V gives CDR1 SGHTA, CDR2 FQGNSA. This CDR3 is 15 amino acids long. V was shortened by 0 bases and J by 3 bases, with 12 bases between the two germline ends. CDR3 loop: CASSLAGQLRYEQYF. The CDR3 DNA follows: TGTGCCAGCAGCTTAGCCGGACAGCTACGCTACGAGCAGTACTTC.

A few counts support this clonotype. The V gene is TRBV27, the J gene TRBJ1-2; D is unclear. The CDR3 totals 13 residues. The V end lost 7 bases, the J end lost 8 bases, and 17 bases lay between the germline ends. From germline, CDR1 is MNHEY and CDR2 SMNVEV (reference sequence). The DNA for the CDR3 is TGTGCCAGCAACGGATTCTCGGGCAGAGGCTACACCTTC. This codes for CASNGFSGRGYTF.

This clonotype appeared many times. V gene TRBV11-2 combines with J gene TRBJ1-6, with TRBD1 as a possible D gene (5 bases). The germline V and J ends were trimmed by 4 bases and 7 bases, with 14 bases remaining between them. The germline V gene has CDR1 SGHAT and CDR2 FQNNGV. This CDR3 region has 15 residues. The CDR3 DNA follows: TGTGCCAGCAGCTCCCCGGGACGGAGAAATTCACCCCTCCACTTT. Its translation: CASSSPGRRNSPLHF.

Ten or more counts support this clonotype. The rearrangement links TRBV10-3 to TRBJ1-1; the D is unclear. Germline CDR1 and CDR2: ENHRY and SYGVKD. CDR3 length equals 13 residues. V dropped 0 bases and J dropped 1 base, with 3 bases sitting between them. CDR3 protein: CAISESENTEAFF. CDR3 in DNA: TGTGCCATCAGTGAGTCAGAGAACACTGAAGCTTTCTTT.

The chain recombines TRBV5-1 with TRBJ2-7; possibly TRBD1 for D (6 bases). The CDR3 is 14 amino acids. Trimming shortened V by 4 bases and J by 0 bases, and 11 bases separated the two germline ends. Germline V gene data show CDR1 as SGHRS and CDR2 as YFSETQ. The CDR3 nucleotides read TGCGCCAGCAGCCTCGGGACATTCTCCTACGAGCAGTACTTC. Its protein is CASSLGTFSYEQYF.

This clonotype occurred many times. The chain uses TRBV7-2 and TRBJ2-3; weak D call: TRBD2 (6 bases). V was cut by 6 bases and J by 2 bases, with 18 bases left in between. Germline CDR1 and CDR2: SGHTA and FQGNSA. The CDR3 covers 16 residues. DNA for the CDR3: TGTGCCAGCAGGACTGAACGGGAGCCTTTCACAGATACGCAGTATTTT. Protein product: CASRTEREPFTDTQYF.